A selection of T cell receptor beta chains follows, all from one sample in a study of PD-1 blockade in classical Hodgkin lymphoma. The table came from immunoSEQ multiplex PCR; TCRdb's copy has only in-frame clones and leaves some out. The table has some 39,000 clones, around 80% seen once; the top ten hold 37%. Material: peripheral blood mononuclear cells (PBMCs), obtained before the fourth cycle of nivolumab. The receptor source for this set is a human donor with classical Hodgkin lymphoma. Both conserved end residues are part of each CDR3. Fields, in order: clone size, J gene, V gene, D gene, CDR3 protein, CDR3 DNA. A D gene is named only where the DNA matches it firmly. Clone size is not always given. Where it is, it says once, few, many or a class for expanded clones.

. TRBJ2-1 TRBV7-2 . CASQRDGSFNEQFF TGTGCCAGCCAAAGGGACGGGAGTTTCAATGAGCAGTTCTTC
. TRBJ1-2 TRBV5-6 TRBD1 CASSFQGARGYTF TGTGCCAGCAGCTTTCAGGGGGCGCGAGGCTACACCTTC
. TRBJ2-3 TRBV27 . CASSLKGSGDTQYF TGTGCCAGCAGTTTAAAGGGGTCGGGAGATACGCAGTATTTT
. TRBJ1-1 TRBV19 . CASSIDQAEAFF TGTGCCAGTAGTATAGATCAGGCGGAAGCTTTCTTT
. TRBJ2-3 TRBV19 . CASSIPRFTDTQYF TGTGCCAGTAGTATCCCCCGGTTCACAGATACGCAGTATTTT
. TRBJ1-6 TRBV5-1 TRBD1 CASSLGQGYTPLHF TGCGCCAGCAGCCTCGGACAGGGTTATACACCCCTCCACTTT
. TRBJ1-6 TRBV5-1 . CASSLDPFGNSPLHF TGCGCCAGCAGCTTGGACCCTTTCGGCAATTCACCCCTCCACTTT
. TRBJ1-2 TRBV4-2 . CASSQGDTGLYGYTF TGTGCCAGCAGCCAAGGTGATACAGGCCTCTATGGCTACACCTTC
. TRBJ2-7 TRBV6-5 TRBD1 CASRMTGGSYEQYF TGTGCCAGCAGGATGACAGGGGGCTCCTACGAGCAGTACTTC
. TRBJ2-5 TRBV7-3 . CASSLRAAQETQYF TGTGCCAGCAGCCTACGGGCAGCTCAAGAGACCCAGTACTTC
. TRBJ2-7 TRBV6-5 . CASSYGAVTSSYEQYF TGTGCCAGCAGTTACGGGGCCGTAACTAGCTCCTACGAGCAGTACTTC
. TRBJ1-2 TRBV11-2 . CASSLVVSGYTF TGTGCCAGCAGCTTAGTGGTTAGTGGCTACACCTTC
. TRBJ2-2 TRBV7-2 . CASSLLQGNTGELFF TGTGCCAGCAGCTTACTACAGGGGAACACCGGGGAGCTGTTTTTT
. TRBJ1-2 TRBV19 . CATKGQTTNYGYTF TGTGCCACCAAGGGACAAACAACTAACTATGGCTACACCTTC
medium-sized TRBJ1-5 TRBV6-6 . CATSNDNQPQHF TGTGCCACAAGCAACGACAATCAGCCCCAGCATTTT
. TRBJ2-2 TRBV19 TRBD1 CASSPGTVNTGELFF TGTGCCAGCAGCCCCGGGACAGTGAACACCGGGGAGCTGTTTTTT
once TRBJ1-2 TRBV5-1 . CASSPDSNYGYTF TGCGCCAGCAGCCCTGATAGCAACTATGGCTACACCTTC
. TRBJ1-1 TRBV5-1 TRBD1 CASSPAGTGSTEAFF TGCGCCAGCAGCCCCGCCGGGACAGGGAGTACTGAAGCTTTCTTT
once TRBJ2-1 TRBV10-3 TRBD2 CAIEATSGGNNEQFF TGTGCCATCGAAGCGACTAGCGGGGGGAACAATGAGCAGTTCTTC
. TRBJ2-7 TRBV13 . CASSLGSTYEQYF TGTGCCAGCAGCTTAGGCAGTACTTACGAGCAGTACTTC